This record looks at one TCR beta chain sequence and its context. These data belong to a study of OX40 agonist ivuxolimab in advanced cancers. Study context: Earlier anti-PD-1, anti-PD-L1 or anti-CTLA-4 therapy was permitted; 30% to 50% had received some. Among those treated, three patients had partial responses, one with hepatocellular carcinoma and two with cutaneous melanoma.

The CDR3 consists of 15 residues. Looked up from germline, CDR1 is LGHNA and CDR2 is YSLEER. V lost 5 bases, J lost 4 bases, and 17 bases lay in between. Assay used: immunoSEQ multiplex PCR; TCRdb lists only in-frame clones, some missing. The sample shows 60,000 to 70,000 clones, about nine tenths of them seen only once. The source was CD4+ or CD8+ T cells sorted from blood, collected in a trial of the OX40 agonist ivuxolimab. This sequence was found in an adult with an advanced solid tumor such as melanoma, head and neck, liver or kidney cancer. J is TRBJ1-2 and V is TRBV4-3; a possible D gene is TRBD1 (5 bases). The CDR3 nucleotides are TGCGCCAGCAGCGAACGAAGGACACCTTTCTATGGCTACACCTTC. It yields the protein CASSERRTPFYGYTF.